This T cell receptor (beta chain) was identified in a study of response to subunit inactivated influenza vaccine. Study-wide findings and caveats: Each seasonal influenza vaccination, the authors suggested, recruits few new T cells.

MiXCR, applied by TCRdb to the RT-PCR reads, yields one record per CDR3 protein. This sample yields 710,000 or so distinct CDR3 sequences, of which less than 20% are seen a single time; approximately 10% belongs to the top ten. CDR1 is SGHAT and CDR2 is FQDESV in the germline V gene (reference sequence). CDR3 size: 19 residues. Germline trimming cut 1 base from V and 2 bases from J; bases unmatched to any gene: 16. This clonotype was seen repeatedly, ten times or more. The antigen remains undetermined. Material: PBMCs from blood, obtained about 13 days after vaccination. The source is a man aged 45-60 years who received an inactivated influenza vaccine. V and J are TRBV11-1 and TRBJ2-5, with 7 bases matching TRBD1. CDR3: CASSLEARQGGLLQETQYF. For the CDR3, the DNA is TGTGCCAGCAGCTTAGAGGCTAGACAGGGTGGGCTTTTACAAGAGACCCAGTACTTC.